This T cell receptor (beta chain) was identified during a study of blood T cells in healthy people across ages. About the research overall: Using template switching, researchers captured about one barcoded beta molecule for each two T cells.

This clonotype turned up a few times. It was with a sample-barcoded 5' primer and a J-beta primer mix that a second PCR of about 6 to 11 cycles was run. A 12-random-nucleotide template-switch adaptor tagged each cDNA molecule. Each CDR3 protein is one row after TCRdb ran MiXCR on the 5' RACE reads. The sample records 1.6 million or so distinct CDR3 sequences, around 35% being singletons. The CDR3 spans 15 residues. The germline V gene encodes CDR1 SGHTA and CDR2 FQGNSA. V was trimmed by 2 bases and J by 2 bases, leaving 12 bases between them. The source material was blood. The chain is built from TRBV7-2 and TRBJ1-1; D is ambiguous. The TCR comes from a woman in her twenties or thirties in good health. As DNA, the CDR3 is TGTGCCAGCAGCTTAAGTGTAGGGCGAAACACTGAAGCTTTCTTT. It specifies CASSLSVGRNTEAFF.